A single sample is the source of the 9 T cell receptor beta chains below, sequenced in a study of blood T cell repertoires in COVID-19. TCRdb's copy holds only in-frame clones and misses some; the assay was immunoSEQ multiplex PCR. The sample contains tens of thousands of clones, around 70% of which appear only once. Sequencing was done on a sample of peripheral blood. The source of these receptors is a man in his sixties or seventies with acute or convalescent COVID-19.

The J gene is TRBJ1-1, the V gene TRBV15; 9 bases line up with TRBD1. Unmatched junction bases numbered 3, after V lost 0 bases and J lost 1 base. Germline CDR1 is LNHNV and CDR2 is YYDKDF (reference sequence). This CDR3 is built from 16 residues. CDR3: CATSRDTTGGNTEAFF. The CDR3 bases are TGTGCCACCAGCAGAGATACGACAGGGGGGAACACTGAAGCTTTCTTT.

The V and J genes are TRBV4-1 and TRBJ1-4, with no clear D. Between the trimmed V and J ends, which lost 1 base and 0 bases, there was a span of 21 bases. The CDR3 totals 20 residues. Germline CDR1 is MGHRA and CDR2 is YSYEKL. The CDR3 region has the DNA TGCGCCAGCAGCCAAGTAGGAGGGTTGCAGGCCCGCTCAACTAATGAAAAACTGTTTTTT. Its translation is CASSQVGGLQARSTNEKLFF.

This clone has just a few counts. This rearrangement joins TRBV11-2 to TRBJ1-2, with 8 bases fitting TRBD1. With 5 bases clipped from V and 4 bases from J, the junction kept 6 bases outside the gene matches. This CDR3 has 14 residues. CDR1 is SGHAT and CDR2 is FQNNGV in the germline V gene. In DNA form, the CDR3 reads TGTGCCAGCAGCAGAGGGACAGGAAGCTATGGCTACACCTTC. Translation: CASSRGTGSYGYTF.

The chain links TRBV5-4 to TRBJ2-7; 7 nucleotides line up with TRBD1. The V gene end was trimmed by 3 bases and the J gene end by 3 bases; junction bases not matched to a gene: 0. This CDR3 has 12 residues. The V gene's germline CDR1 is SGHNT and CDR2 YYREEE (reference sequence). The CDR3 nucleotides read TGTGCCAGCAGCTGGGACAGCTACGAGCAGTACTTC. Its translation: CASSWDSYEQYF.

The V gene is TRBV6-1, the J gene TRBJ2-7; 8 bases map to TRBD1. CDR3 size: 15 residues. Germline V gene data show CDR1 as MNHNS and CDR2 as SASEGT. With 0 bases clipped from V and 5 bases from J, the junction kept 6 bases outside the gene matches. This CDR3 is CASSEAATGVDEQYF. The CDR3 DNA reads TGTGCCAGCAGTGAAGCAGCGACAGGGGTTGACGAGCAGTACTTC.

This sequence joins TRBV6-5 and TRBJ1-5; no clear D. This CDR3 spans 14 amino acids. Germline V gene lookup returns CDR1 MNHEY and CDR2 SVGAGI. V was trimmed by 7 bases and J by 2 bases, leaving 12 bases between them. CDR3 region: CASTSPGGNQPQHF. The CDR3 DNA follows: TGTGCCAGCACCAGCCCCGGGGGCAATCAGCCCCAGCATTTT.

The count of this clone is one. The J gene is TRBJ2-1, the V gene TRBV7-6; D ambiguous. Germline loops: CDR1 SGHVS, CDR2 FNYEAQ. The CDR3 runs to 12 residues. Trimming cost V 5 bases and J 7 bases, with 9 bases left between them. CDR3: CASSPEWNEQFF. The CDR3 nucleotides read TGTGCCAGCAGCCCGGAGTGGAATGAGCAGTTCTTC.

This clone was seen a handful of times. The chain joins TRBV7-9 to TRBJ1-2, with a weak D call TRBD1 (5 bases). Trimming cost V 1 base and J 6 bases, with 12 bases left between them. In germline, CDR1 is SEHNR, CDR2 FQNEAQ (reference sequence). CDR3 length: 14 amino acids. CDR3 region: CASSLGGAGDGYTF. Here the CDR3 DNA reads TGTGCCAGCAGCTTAGGCGGGGCGGGAGATGGCTACACCTTC.

The V and J genes are TRBV13 and TRBJ2-3; 11 bases line up with TRBD1. Germline CDR1 reads PRHDT; CDR2 reads FYEKMQ (reference sequence). V gave up 6 bases and J gave up 4 bases; unmatched junction bases: 6. The CDR3 sequence is 15 residues long. The CDR3 bases are TGTGCCAGCAGTTCGGACAGGGGGCTATCAGATACGCAGTATTTT. Residues: CASSSDRGLSDTQYF. Complete variable domain (other parts from reference TRBV13 and TRBJ2-3): AAGVIQSPRHLIKEKRETATLKCYPIPRHDTVYWYQQGPGQDPQFLISFYEKMQSDKGSIPDRFSAQQFSDYHSELNMSSLELGDSALYFCASSSDRGLSDTQYFGPGTRLTVL.